Below, 27 T cell receptor beta chains from the same sample are listed, as sequenced in a study of CD8 T cells in Susac syndrome. An input of 0.5 to 1 ug of RNA was subjected to reverse transcription using random hexamers. TCRdb re-called the immunoSEQ multiplex PCR reads with MiXCR, one entry per CDR3 protein. Of 100,000 or so distinct CDR3 sequences listed, 85% to 95% were seen once; the top ten hold roughly 0.3%. Sequencing was done on a sample of CD4+ T cells from PBMCs. The receptor source for this set is a human donor with Susac syndrome.

This clonotype was observed once. The rearrangement joins TRBV18 to TRBJ2-2; D is perhaps TRBD1 (6 bases). Between the trimmed V and J ends, which lost 1 base and 5 bases, there was a span of 14 bases. Germline V gives CDR1 KGHSH, CDR2 LQKENI. The CDR3 contains 16 residues. CDR3: CASSPLQGAETGELFF. The DNA of the CDR3 is TGTGCCAGCTCACCACTACAGGGCGCTGAGACCGGGGAGCTGTTTTTT.

The V call is TRBV20-1, the J call TRBJ2-1; 8 bases line up with TRBD2. This CDR3 contains 13 residues. Germline V gene data show CDR1 as DFQATT and CDR2 as SNEGSKA (reference sequence). J was trimmed by 9 bases and V by 6 bases; bases with no gene match: 10. The CDR3 DNA sequence: TGCAGTGCCCGGACGGGGGGGGCTGGTGAGCAGTTCTTC. This codes for CSARTGGAGEQFF.

This clonotype was seen only a few times. The chain carries TRBV9 and TRBJ2-3; no clear D. The CDR3 covers 15 residues. Germline values: CDR1 SGDLS, CDR2 YYNGEE. Trimming removed 0 bases at V and 4 bases at J, with 12 bases between. The CDR3 region has the DNA TGTGCCAGCAGCGTAGGCCCCCAACTCGCAGATACGCAGTATTTT. The encoded protein is CASSVGPQLADTQYF.

The chain joins TRBV3-1 to TRBJ2-3; no firm D call. The V end lost 1 base, the J end lost 3 bases, and 5 bases lay between the germline ends. The CDR3 loop spans 13 amino acids. Germline V CDR1 and CDR2: LGHDT, YNNKEL (reference sequence). CDR3 region: CASSQVKTDTQYF. The CDR3 DNA follows: TGTGCCAGCAGCCAAGTAAAAACAGATACGCAGTATTTT.

This rearrangement joins TRBV6-5 to TRBJ1-1; weak D call: TRBD1 (5 bases). The length of the CDR3 is 13 residues. V lost 6 bases, J lost 0 bases, and 8 bases lay in between. CDR1 is MNHEY and CDR2 is SVGAGI in the germline V gene. CDR3 region: CASRAGLNTEAFF. The CDR3 nucleotides read TGTGCCAGCAGAGCAGGGCTGAACACTGAAGCTTTCTTT.

The gene calls are TRBV7-2 and TRBJ2-5; unclear D gene. V lost 6 bases to trimming and J lost 0 bases, with 5 bases between them. There are 12 residues in the CDR3. The germline V gene encodes CDR1 SGHTA and CDR2 FQGNSA. CDR3: CASRGYQETQYF. DNA for the CDR3: TGTGCCAGCAGAGGCTACCAAGAGACCCAGTACTTC.

The chain employs TRBV4-2 and TRBJ2-1; D possibly corresponds to TRBD1 (6 bases). Germline V lookup: CDR1 LGHNA, CDR2 YNFKEQ. The CDR3 is 13 residues long. V was pared by 1 base and J by 10 bases, with 11 bases between. CDR3 protein: CASSQGAQGEQFF. CDR3 DNA sequence: TGTGCCAGCAGCCAAGGCGCCCAGGGGGAGCAGTTCTTC.

The chain combines TRBV4-3 with TRBJ2-7; 7 bases fit TRBD2. The CDR3 covers 16 residues. Germline lookup yields CDR1 LGHNA and CDR2 YSLEER. Trimming cost V 1 base and J 3 bases; bases outside gene matches: 9. CDR3 loop: CASSQVVWGGSYEQYF. DNA for the CDR3: TGCGCCAGCAGCCAAGTCGTTTGGGGCGGGAGCTACGAGCAGTACTTC.

The J gene is TRBJ2-5, the V gene TRBV18, with D unresolved. Germline CDR1 is KGHSH and CDR2 is LQKENI. The CDR3 runs 12 residues. Trimming shortened V by 5 bases and J by 5 bases, and 9 bases separated the two germline ends. The CDR3, as DNA: TGTGCCAGCTCAGAGTCAGTGGAGACCCAGTACTTC. Amino acids: CASSESVETQYF.

This chain connects TRBV29-1 to TRBJ1-1; TRBD1 matches at 10 bases. The V gene end was trimmed by 7 bases and the J gene end by 5 bases; junction bases not matched to a gene: 4. There are 12 residues in the CDR3. Germline lookup yields CDR1 SQVTM and CDR2 ANQGSEA. The CDR3 DNA is TGCAGCGCCGGGACAGGGGCGACTGAAGCTTTCTTT. As protein: CSAGTGATEAFF. The full variable domain, in which reference TRBV29-1 and TRBJ1-1 provide the parts outside the CDR3, is SAVISQKPSRDICQRGTSLTIQCQVDSQVTMMFWYRQQPGQSLTLIATANQGSEATYESGFVIDKFPISRPNLTFSTLTVSNMSPEDSSIYLCSAGTGATEAFFGQGTRLTVV.

CDR3 amino acids: CATSDSGQASGRNEQFF. For the CDR3, the DNA is TGTGCCACCAGTGACTCCGGGCAGGCCTCGGGCCGCAATGAGCAGTTCTTC. The chain combines TRBV24-1 with TRBJ2-1; no clear D gene. Germline CDR1 reads KGHDR; CDR2 reads SFDVKD. V was clipped by 4 bases and J by 6 bases, with 21 bases between them. The CDR3 runs to 17 residues.

This clonotype was recorded once. This chain joins TRBV29-1 and TRBJ1-2; D possibly corresponds to TRBD1 (5 bases). V was clipped by 7 bases and J by 2 bases, with 14 bases between them. This CDR3 is 13 amino acids long. Per germline, CDR1 SQVTM and CDR2 ANQGSEA. CDR3 residues: CSAPGPQNYGYTF. In DNA form, the CDR3 reads TGCAGCGCACCGGGACCGCAAAACTATGGCTACACCTTC.

This clonotype was observed once. The chain carries TRBV27 and TRBJ2-7; 8 bases are a match to TRBD1. Germline CDR1 is MNHEY and CDR2 is SMNVEV (reference sequence). The CDR3 length is 14 residues. V shed 7 bases and J 3 bases; nucleotides not matched to a gene: 8. CDR3 protein: CASIPGQEFYEQYF. CDR3 bases: TGTGCCAGCATACCGGGACAGGAGTTCTACGAGCAGTACTTC.

In this sample, this clonotype turned up once. The CDR3 DNA sequence: TGTGCCAGCAGGACCGACAGGGAGTCATGGGAAGCTTTCTTT. Protein sequence: CASRTDRESWEAFF. The chain links TRBV12-3 or TRBV12-4 to TRBJ1-1; 7 bases match TRBD1. V shed 6 bases, J shed 8 bases, and the junction held 12 bases outside the gene matches. There are 14 residues in the CDR3.

J is TRBJ2-6 and V is TRBV30; tentative D call: TRBD2 (5 bases). The length of the CDR3 is 13 residues. The V gene lost 4 bases and the J gene lost 8 bases, with 12 bases spanning the gap. Germline V gene data show CDR1 as GTSNPN and CDR2 as SVGIG (reference sequence). The CDR3 is CAWTDRGSNVLTF. In DNA form, the CDR3 reads TGTGCCTGGACGGATCGAGGGTCCAACGTCCTGACTTTC.

The V and J genes are TRBV20-1 and TRBJ1-5; D possibly corresponds to TRBD1 (6 bases). CDR1 and CDR2 (germline): DFQATT, SNEGSKA (reference sequence). The CDR3 contains 13 residues. The germline V and J ends were trimmed by 5 bases and 3 bases, with 11 bases remaining between them. The CDR3 loop reads CSARQAPNQPQHF. CDR3 DNA: TGCAGTGCTCGACAGGCCCCCAATCAGCCCCAGCATTTT.

The chain has TRBV19 and TRBJ2-1; 7 bases align to TRBD1. Losses at the gene ends were 7 bases for V and 0 bases for J; bases not matched to a gene: 6. CDR1 is LNHDA, CDR2 SQIVND, per germline (reference sequence). The length of the CDR3 is 15 residues. DNA of the CDR3: TGTGCCAGTATCCGATCAGGGGGCTCCTACAATGAGCAGTTCTTC. Protein sequence: CASIRSGGSYNEQFF.

The chain joins TRBV7-9 to TRBJ1-3, with D uncertain. Between the trimmed V and J ends, which lost 3 bases and 4 bases, there was a span of 4 bases. The CDR3 consists of 12 residues. Germline V gene sequence: CDR1 SEHNR, CDR2 FQNEAQ (reference sequence). The CDR3 protein is CASSFRGNTIYF. Written as DNA, the CDR3 is TGTGCCAGCAGCTTTAGGGGAAACACCATATATTTT. The full variable domain, completed using reference TRBV7-9 and TRBJ1-3, is DTGVSQNPRHKITKRGQNVTFRCDPISEHNRLYWYRQTLGQGPEFLTYFQNEAQLEKSRLLSDRFSAERPKGSFSTLEIQRTEQGDSAMYLCASSFRGNTIYFGEGSWLTVV.

The chain uses TRBV6-6 and TRBJ2-1; 8 positions agree with TRBD2. J lost 2 bases, V lost 0 bases, and 3 bases had no gene match. Germline V lookup: CDR1 MNHNY, CDR2 SVGAGI (reference sequence). The CDR3 covers 16 residues. The CDR3 DNA reads as TGTGCCAGCAGTTACTCAGCGGGGGCCCCCTACAATGAGCAGTTCTTC. Amino acids: CASSYSAGAPYNEQFF.

This chain links TRBV4-1 with TRBJ1-5, with D perhaps TRBD1 (5 bases). This CDR3 region has 16 residues. V gave up 2 bases and J gave up 6 bases, with 17 bases separating them. Germline lookup yields CDR1 MGHRA and CDR2 YSYEKL. DNA of the CDR3: TGCGCCAGCAGCCAATCGCCGGGGCGAGTCACTCAGCCCCAGCATTTT. Translated, it gives CASSQSPGRVTQPQHF.

J is TRBJ2-7 and V is TRBV20-1; the D is unclear. This CDR3 comprises 13 residues. V lost 1 base, J lost 3 bases, and 10 bases lay in between. Germline CDR1 and CDR2: DFQATT and SNEGSKA (reference sequence). Here the CDR3 DNA reads TGCAGTGCTAGAGGAAATAGAATCTACGAGCAGTACTTC. Its protein product is CSARGNRIYEQYF.

The chain employs TRBV5-6 and TRBJ2-3; TRBD1 matches at 8 bases. Germline CDR1 and CDR2: SGHDT and YYEEEE. V lost 4 bases, J lost 6 bases, and 13 bases stayed unmatched. CDR3 length: 16 residues. CDR3 residues: CASSDMSRGRGDTQYF. CDR3 in DNA: TGTGCCAGCAGCGATATGAGCAGGGGGCGAGGGGATACGCAGTATTTT. Drawing the rest from reference TRBV5-6 and TRBJ2-3, the complete variable domain is DAGVTQSPTHLIKTRGQQVTLRCSPKSGHDTVSWYQQALGQGPQFIFQYYEEEERQRGNFPDRFSGHQFPNYSSELNVNALLLGDSALYLCASSDMSRGRGDTQYFGPGTRLTVL.

This chain joins TRBV5-6 and TRBJ2-3; D might be TRBD1 (5 bases). Germline CDR1 SGHDT, CDR2 YYEEEE. This CDR3 has 12 residues. V was trimmed by 4 bases and J by 5 bases, leaving 8 bases between them. CDR3 nucleotides: TGTGCCAGCAGCCCAGGGTTAGATACGCAGTATTTT. It codes for CASSPGLDTQYF.

V gene TRBV12-3 or TRBV12-4 combines with J gene TRBJ2-3; possibly TRBD2 for D (6 bases). V shed 5 bases and J shed 11 bases, with 14 bases lying between them. The CDR3 runs to 12 residues. The CDR3 reads CASSQGREKQYF. The DNA for the CDR3 is TGTGCCAGCAGTCAGGGACGGGAGAAGCAGTATTTT.

The chain joins TRBV12-3 or TRBV12-4 to TRBJ1-6; D is ambiguous. The V end lost 0 bases, the J end lost 3 bases, and 9 bases lay between the germline ends. This CDR3 is built from 16 residues. The CDR3 nucleotides are TGTGCCAGCAGTTTAGCCTCCGAGGGCTATAATTCACCCCTCCACTTT. Translating it yields CASSLASEGYNSPLHF.

This sequence joins TRBV15 and TRBJ2-5, with D uncertain. Between the trimmed V and J ends, which lost 5 bases and 6 bases, there was a span of 13 bases. This CDR3 comprises 13 residues. The germline V gene has CDR1 LNHNV and CDR2 YYDKDF (reference sequence). This chain's CDR3 is CATSPYHRQTQYF. In nucleotides, the CDR3 is TGTGCCACCAGCCCCTACCACCGACAGACCCAGTACTTC.

The chain couples TRBV20-1 to TRBJ2-2; D not resolved. The V end lost 5 bases, the J end lost 4 bases, and 14 bases lay between the germline ends. CDR1 and CDR2 from the germline V gene are DFQATT and SNEGSKA (reference sequence). This CDR3 has 14 residues. This chain's CDR3 is CSAQDDRVTGELFF. CDR3 DNA sequence: TGCAGTGCTCAAGATGACCGAGTCACCGGGGAGCTGTTTTTT.